A selection of T cell receptor beta chains follows, all from one sample in a study of Graves' ophthalmopathy and Graves' hyperthyroidism. From the multiplex PCR reads, TCRdb called clonotypes with MiXCR, one entry per CDR3 protein. There are 170,000 or so distinct CDR3 sequences in the sample; roughly 37% occur only once, and approximately 6.3% lies in the top ten. The sequencing input was peripheral blood. The receptors stem from a woman aged 40 to 49 with Graves' ophthalmopathy. Each CDR3 is given with its conserved first and last residue. Fields, in order: J gene, clone size, CDR3 length, V gene, D gene, CDR3 protein, CDR3 DNA. A D gene is named only where the DNA matches it firmly. The size entry is marked missing in some rows and otherwise reads once, few, many or a size class.

TRBJ1-2,many,15,TRBV6-1,-,CASSEAVRQSYGYTF,TGTGCCAGCAGTGAAGCTGTGAGACAGTCCTATGGCTACACCTTC
TRBJ2-7,-,12,TRBV2,-,CASSGRIYEQYF,TGTGCCAGCAGTGGACGGATCTACGAGCAGTACTTC
TRBJ2-7,many,14,TRBV5-6,-,CASILSGGPYEQYF,TGTGCCAGCATCCTAAGCGGCGGGCCATACGAGCAGTACTTC
TRBJ2-5,-,11,TRBV7-2,-,CASSWTGTQYF,TGTGCCAGCAGCTGGACGGGGACCCAGTACTTC
TRBJ1-6,many,14,TRBV9,-,CASSVDGHNSPLHF,TGTGCCAGCAGCGTAGACGGCCATAATTCACCCCTCCACTTT
TRBJ2-7,-,18,TRBV6-2/TRBV6-3,TRBD2,CASTKPPGLAPGAYEQYF,TGTGCCAGCACCAAACCTCCGGGACTAGCCCCAGGGGCGTACGAGCAGTACTTC
TRBJ2-7,many,13,TRBV4-3,-,CASSVANSYEQYF,TGCGCCAGCAGCGTGGCAAACTCCTACGAGCAGTACTTC
TRBJ1-2,-,13,TRBV2,TRBD1,CASSKQGGYGYTF,TGTGCCAGCAGCAAACAGGGGGGCTATGGCTACACCTTC
TRBJ2-7,few,14,TRBV6-2/TRBV6-3,TRBD2,CASSTNSGSYEQYF,TGTGCCAGCAGTACTAATAGCGGGAGCTACGAGCAGTACTTC
TRBJ2-2,many,16,TRBV12-3/TRBV12-4,-,CASISAVAANTGELFF,TGTGCCAGCATTTCCGCCGTCGCCGCGAACACCGGGGAGCTGTTTTTT
TRBJ2-5,-,13,TRBV2,-,CASNRLLKETQYF,TGTGCCAGCAACCGCCTCCTGAAAGAGACCCAGTACTTC
TRBJ1-2,-,16,TRBV11-2,TRBD1,CASSLVGTGVNYGYTF,TGTGCCAGCAGCTTAGTGGGGACAGGGGTTAACTATGGCTACACCTTC
TRBJ1-1,many,15,TRBV6-2/TRBV6-3,-,CASSSSPGSNTEAFF,TGTGCCAGCAGTTCCAGCCCAGGATCAAACACTGAAGCTTTCTTT
TRBJ2-5,many,12,TRBV29-1,-,CSVDDLGETQYF,TGCAGCGTGGACGATTTGGGGGAGACCCAGTACTTC
TRBJ2-7,many,13,TRBV30,TRBD1,CAWRTGGSYEQYF,TGTGCCTGGAGGACAGGGGGGAGCTACGAGCAGTACTTC